The 26 T cell receptor beta chains listed next were all sequenced from one sample in a study of blood T cell repertoires in COVID-19. The table came from immunoSEQ multiplex PCR; TCRdb's copy has only in-frame clones and leaves some out. The sample lists 100,000 to 150,000 clones; about 85% were seen once. Sequenced: peripheral blood. These receptors all stem from a woman aged 80 or over with acute or convalescent COVID-19.

The rearrangement links TRBV10-2 to TRBJ1-1; 7 bases align to TRBD1. Trimming at V came to 8 bases and at J to 5 bases, leaving 8 bases not matched to a gene. The germline gives CDR1 WSHSY, CDR2 SAAADI. The CDR3 length is 13 residues. The CDR3 loop is CASEGPGGTEAFF. The CDR3 coding sequence is TGCGCCAGCGAGGGGCCAGGGGGGACTGAAGCTTTCTTT.

CDR3 region: CASSLGSSLDRANSPLHF. DNA of the CDR3: TGCGCCAGCAGCTTGGGGTCGAGTTTAGACAGGGCGAATTCACCCCTCCACTTT. The chain is built from TRBV5-1 and TRBJ1-6, with 7 bases fitting TRBD1. V lost 0 bases to trimming and J lost 7 bases; unmatched junction nucleotides: 13. The CDR3 is made up of 18 amino acids. The germline gives CDR1 SGHRS, CDR2 YFSETQ. Full variable domain (remainder filled in from reference TRBV5-1 and TRBJ1-6): KAGVTQTPRYLIKTRGQQVTLSCSPISGHRSVSWYQQTPGQGLQFLFEYFSETQRNKGNFPGRFSGRQFSNSRSEMNVSTLELGDSALYLCASSLGSSLDRANSPLHFGNGTRLTVT.

This clone was seen once. This sequence joins TRBV6-6 and TRBJ1-3; D possibly corresponds to TRBD1 (6 bases). Germline V lookup: CDR1 MNHNY, CDR2 SVGAGI (reference sequence). Trimming removed 4 bases from V and 3 bases from J, with 10 bases in between. This CDR3 has 14 residues. The DNA for the CDR3 is TGTGCCAGCAGTTTCGGACAGCGTGGAAACACCATATATTTT. It specifies CASSFGQRGNTIYF.

The chain is built from TRBV18 and TRBJ2-7; D might be TRBD2 (6 bases). The CDR3 runs 13 residues. The V end lost 6 bases, the J end lost 6 bases, and 15 bases lay between the germline ends. CDR1 KGHSH and CDR2 LQKENI come from the germline V gene. The CDR3 region has the DNA TGTGCCAGCTCTCCGGATGCGCGGGGCGAGCAGTACTTC. Its protein is CASSPDARGEQYF.

The chain carries TRBV6-6 and TRBJ1-2; the D gene is possibly TRBD1 (6 bases). Germline V gives CDR1 MNHNY, CDR2 SVGAGI (reference sequence). Between the trimmed V and J ends, which lost 5 bases and 5 bases, there was a span of 18 bases. The CDR3 covers 15 residues. The DNA for the CDR3 is TGTGCCAGCAGTCCCAATCCGGGACACTTTTATGGCTACACCTTC. Translation gives CASSPNPGHFYGYTF.

The V gene is TRBV7-9, the J gene TRBJ1-1; 7 positions agree with TRBD1. Germline V gene sequence: CDR1 SEHNR, CDR2 FQNEAQ (reference sequence). This CDR3 contains 15 residues. V trimming: 5 bases; J trimming: 0 bases; junction bases outside the gene matches: 6. As DNA, the CDR3 is TGTGCCAGCAGCACCCAGGGACAGCTGAACACTGAAGCTTTCTTT. Its protein product is CASSTQGQLNTEAFF.

The chain uses TRBV19 and TRBJ1-5; D not certain. Per germline, CDR1 LNHDA and CDR2 SQIVND (reference sequence). The CDR3 totals 13 residues. The V end was cut by 1 base, the J end by 7 bases, with 8 bases between. CDR3 amino acids: CASSIGEAQPQHF. For the CDR3, the DNA is TGTGCCAGTAGTATAGGGGAGGCACAGCCCCAGCATTTT. Variable domain in full (rest from reference TRBV19 and TRBJ1-5): DGGITQSPKYLFRKEGQNVTLSCEQNLNHDAMYWYRQDPGQGLRLIYYSQIVNDFQKGDIAEGYSVSREKKESFPLTVTSAQKNPTAFYLCASSIGEAQPQHFGDGTRLSIL.

This clone has just a few counts. The genes are TRBV7-9 and TRBJ1-6; unclear D gene. The CDR3 totals 12 residues. Germline V gives CDR1 SEHNR, CDR2 FQNEAQ (reference sequence). Trimming removed 0 bases from V and 9 bases from J, with 3 bases in between. CDR3 amino acids: CASSLAVSPLHF. The CDR3 nucleotides read TGTGCCAGCAGCTTAGCCGTTTCACCCCTCCACTTT.

The rearrangement links TRBV27 to TRBJ2-1; a possible D gene is TRBD2 (6 bases). The V gene lost 5 bases and the J gene lost 4 bases, with 15 bases spanning the gap. This CDR3 contains 15 residues. The germline V gene has CDR1 MNHEY and CDR2 SMNVEV (reference sequence). The CDR3 nucleotides read TGTGCCAGCAGTCTCGGGGGACCCTCTTACAATGAGCAGTTCTTC. Residues: CASSLGGPSYNEQFF.

V gene TRBV5-1 combines with J gene TRBJ1-1, with D maybe TRBD1 (5 bases). V was shortened by 4 bases and J by 7 bases, with 17 bases between the two germline ends. The CDR3 loop spans 14 amino acids. Germline-derived CDR1 and CDR2 are SGHRS and YFSETQ. The CDR3 protein is CASSGGDGALEAFF. In DNA form, the CDR3 reads TGCGCCAGCAGCGGGGGGGATGGAGCCCTTGAAGCTTTCTTT. The full variable domain, completed using reference TRBV5-1 and TRBJ1-1, is KAGVTQTPRYLIKTRGQQVTLSCSPISGHRSVSWYQQTPGQGLQFLFEYFSETQRNKGNFPGRFSGRQFSNSRSEMNVSTLELGDSALYLCASSGGDGALEAFFGQGTRLTVV.

For this clone: This sample also contains other DNA sequences that code for the same CDR3. This rearrangement joins TRBV28 to TRBJ1-5; D remains ambiguous. V was clipped by 5 bases and J by 7 bases, with 9 bases between them. Germline values: CDR1 MDHEN, CDR2 SYDVKM. The CDR3 covers 12 residues. The CDR3 DNA follows: TGTGCCAGCAGTCCCCCGGGGCAGCCCCAGCATTTT. Protein sequence: CASSPPGQPQHF.

The V and J genes are TRBV9 and TRBJ2-1, with 11 bases aligning to TRBD2. From germline, CDR1 is SGDLS and CDR2 YYNGEE. J was trimmed by 5 bases and V by 3 bases; bases with no gene match: 7. The CDR3 consists of 16 residues. The CDR3 loop is CASSALLAGVNNEQFF. In nucleotides, the CDR3 is TGTGCCAGCAGCGCTTTACTAGCGGGGGTTAACAATGAGCAGTTCTTC.

J is TRBJ1-1 and V is TRBV19, with 7 positions matching TRBD1. This CDR3 is 14 amino acids long. Trimming took 4 bases from V and 4 from J; bases not matched to a gene: 6. Germline-derived CDR1 and CDR2 are LNHDA and SQIVND (reference sequence). This chain's CDR3 is CASSRVTGVTEAFF. CDR3 bases: TGTGCCAGTAGTAGGGTTACAGGGGTCACTGAAGCTTTCTTT.

The chain has TRBV5-1 and TRBJ1-1; weak D call: TRBD1 (5 bases). The CDR3 totals 15 residues. Trimming removed 0 bases at V and 8 bases at J, with 17 bases between. Germline V gene data show CDR1 as SGHRS and CDR2 as YFSETQ. The CDR3 spells CASSLARGAGQEAFF. The CDR3 nucleotides read TGCGCCAGCAGCTTGGCTCGTGGGGCGGGGCAGGAAGCTTTCTTT.

This clone has a single count. The chain recombines TRBV9 with TRBJ1-2; D is ambiguous. Trimming pared 0 bases from V and 6 bases from J, leaving 12 bases between. CDR1 and CDR2 from the germline V gene are SGDLS and YYNGEE. The CDR3 is made up of 14 amino acids. CDR3 coding DNA: TGTGCCAGCAGCGTAGAGCCGGGGTTTCATGGCTACACCTTC. Translated: CASSVEPGFHGYTF. Looking up the rest from reference TRBV9 and TRBJ1-2 gives the full variable domain: DSGVTQTPKHLITATGQRVTLRCSPRSGDLSVYWYQQSLDQGLQFLIQYYNGEERAKGNILERFSAQQFPDLHSELNLSSLELGDSALYFCASSVEPGFHGYTFGSGTRLTVV.

The genes are TRBV5-1 and TRBJ2-5; 11 bases are a match to TRBD2. V trimming: 5 bases; J trimming: 5 bases; junction bases outside the gene matches: 5. The CDR3 covers 14 residues. CDR1 is SGHRS, CDR2 YFSETQ, per germline. In nucleotides, the CDR3 is TGCGCCAGCAGTACCGGGACTAGCGGTGAGACCCAGTACTTC. Protein product: CASSTGTSGETQYF.

This sequence joins TRBV5-1 and TRBJ1-2, with TRBD1 matching over 8 bases. Germline V CDR1 and CDR2: SGHRS, YFSETQ. CDR3 size: 14 residues. V shed 1 base and J 8 bases; nucleotides not matched to a gene: 7. CDR3 region: CASSLLTGAVGYTF. Written as DNA, the CDR3 is TGCGCCAGCAGCTTGTTGACAGGGGCCGTAGGCTACACCTTC.

V is TRBV23-1 and J is TRBJ1-1; D remains ambiguous. TRBV23-1 is known as an ORF, though its function is uncertain. V shed 6 bases and J shed 5 bases, with 13 bases lying between them. The CDR3 extends over 13 amino acids. The CDR3 DNA reads as TGCGCCAGCAGCCTAGGTGTCTCGACTGAAGCTTTCTTT. Translation gives CASSLGVSTEAFF.

The chain is built from TRBV18 and TRBJ2-6; D possibly corresponds to TRBD1 (6 bases). The V end was cut by 2 bases, the J end by 2 bases, with 10 bases between. The germline V gene has CDR1 KGHSH and CDR2 LQKENI. The CDR3 extends over 16 amino acids. The CDR3 sequence is CASSPFPGAGANVLTF. The CDR3 bases are TGTGCCAGCTCACCATTCCCAGGGGCTGGGGCCAACGTCCTGACTTTC.

On this clone: The junction shows a germline mismatch at one end, possibly a read error. The V gene is TRBV10-3, the J gene TRBJ2-7; TRBD2 matches 15 bases. The CDR3 loop spans 15 amino acids. Germline V CDR1 and CDR2: ENHRY, SYGVKD. CDR3 amino acids: CAITEGLAGGPEQYF. The CDR3 bases are TGTGCCATCACTGAGGGACTAGCGGGGGGACCCGAGCAGTACTTC.

V is TRBV14 and J is TRBJ2-7, with 9 bases lining up with TRBD2. Losses at the gene ends were 3 bases for V and 4 bases for J; bases not matched to a gene: 1. Germline V lookup: CDR1 SGHDN, CDR2 FVKESK. The CDR3 extends over 13 amino acids. The CDR3 nucleotides are TGTGCCAGCAGCCAGGGACTAGCTTACGAGCAGTACTTC. The encoded protein is CASSQGLAYEQYF.

The chain couples TRBV4-1 to TRBJ2-4, with D maybe TRBD1 (6 bases). V gave up 2 bases and J gave up 2 bases, with 13 bases separating them. This CDR3 is built from 16 residues. Germline values: CDR1 MGHRA, CDR2 YSYEKL. CDR3 region: CASSQPVQGSKNIQYF. The CDR3 nucleotides are TGCGCCAGCAGCCAACCCGTACAGGGTTCCAAAAACATTCAGTACTTC.

This chain connects TRBV5-4 to TRBJ1-6; TRBD1 aligns across 7 bases. The V gene end was trimmed by 3 bases and the J gene end by 5 bases; junction bases not matched to a gene: 8. The CDR3 consists of 16 residues. From germline, CDR1 is SGHNT and CDR2 YYREEE (reference sequence). CDR3 DNA: TGTGCCAGCAGCTCGACAGGGAGTTTGAATAATTCACCCCTCCACTTT. This encodes CASSSTGSLNNSPLHF.

The chain employs TRBV2 and TRBJ1-5, with TRBD1 matching over 10 bases. Germline values: CDR1 SNHLY, CDR2 FYNNEI. The CDR3 has 14 amino acids. The J segment lost 11 bases and the V segment lost 1 base, leaving 5 bases of the junction unmatched. The CDR3 reads CASSEGDRGLTQHF. The CDR3, as DNA: TGTGCCAGCAGTGAAGGGGACAGGGGCCTGACCCAGCATTTT.

This clone was seen more than once but under ten times. The chain joins TRBV24-1 to TRBJ2-7, with D uncertain. Germline CDR1 is KGHDR and CDR2 is SFDVKD. This CDR3 is built from 11 residues. Deletions cut 4 bases from V and 3 bases from J, with 3 bases between. The CDR3 region has the DNA TGTGCCACCAGTGACGGCTACGAGCAGTACTTC. Translation gives CATSDGYEQYF.

The V call is TRBV27, the J call TRBJ2-7; perhaps TRBD1 as D (7 bases). V was pared by 4 bases and J by 2 bases, with 15 bases between. CDR3 size: 15 residues. Germline CDR1 is MNHEY and CDR2 is SMNVEV (reference sequence). The CDR3 spells CASSYRGSGAYEQYF. In DNA, the CDR3 is TGTGCCAGCAGTTACAGGGGTTCGGGGGCCTACGAGCAGTACTTC.